Below, 25 T cell receptor beta chains from the same sample are listed, as sequenced in a study of blood T cell repertoires in COVID-19. Clones were sequenced by immunoSEQ multiplex PCR, and TCRdb holds only the in-frame ones, with some missing. In the table there are about 460,000 clones, roughly nine tenths of which are singletons. Sequencing used PBMCs or T cells enriched from blood (not recorded which). These receptors originate from a woman in her fifties or sixties who had recovered from COVID-19.

This chain joins TRBV9 and TRBJ2-1, with 8 bases identical to TRBD1. This CDR3 has 19 residues. Germline CDR1 SGDLS, CDR2 YYNGEE. Germline trimming cut 3 bases from V and 0 bases from J; bases unmatched to any gene: 14. CDR3: CASSDTVSRDRSSYNEQFF. Here the CDR3 DNA reads TGTGCCAGCAGCGATACCGTGTCCCGGGACAGGAGCTCCTACAATGAGCAGTTCTTC.

J is TRBJ1-4 and V is TRBV27; D perhaps matches TRBD1 (5 bases). This CDR3 region has 14 residues. Trimming removed 6 bases at V and 6 bases at J, with 14 bases between. CDR1 is MNHEY, CDR2 SMNVEV, per germline (reference sequence). CDR3: CASSPMGLHEKLFF. The CDR3 coding sequence is TGTGCCAGCAGCCCAATGGGGCTGCATGAAAAACTGTTTTTT.

Only one count was recorded for this clone. The rearrangement uses TRBV19 and TRBJ2-1; TRBD2 might be the D (7 bases). CDR3 length: 14 amino acids. Germline V CDR1 and CDR2: LNHDA, SQIVND (reference sequence). Trimming took off 0 bases at V and 10 bases at J, with 13 bases between the two ends. The CDR3 region is CASSIDRGGGEQFF. In DNA, the CDR3 is TGTGCCAGTAGTATAGACCGGGGAGGGGGGGAGCAGTTCTTC.

The chain uses TRBV7-7 and TRBJ2-1; 7 bases are a match to TRBD2. V lost 1 base and J lost 7; bases outside the gene matches: 13. CDR1 is SSHAT, CDR2 FNYEAQ, per germline (reference sequence). The CDR3 totals 17 residues. The CDR3 protein is CASSLGEGGRSLNEQFF. CDR3 DNA: TGTGCCAGCAGCTTAGGGGAGGGAGGGAGGTCTCTTAATGAGCAGTTCTTC.

This rearrangement joins TRBV18 to TRBJ2-3; D perhaps matches TRBD2 (5 bases). This CDR3 has 14 residues. Per germline, CDR1 KGHSH and CDR2 LQKENI. V was pared by 3 bases and J by 2 bases, with 9 bases between. In nucleotides, the CDR3 is TGTGCCAGCTCACCTACTCTAGCCACAGATACGCAGTATTTT. Translation gives CASSPTLATDTQYF.

V and J are TRBV5-1 and TRBJ1-5; TRBD1 agrees at 8 bases. With 4 bases clipped from V and 6 bases from J, the junction kept 9 bases outside the gene matches. The germline CDR1 and CDR2 sequences are SGHRS and YFSETQ. This CDR3 has 15 amino acids. CDR3 sequence (DNA): TGCGCCAGCAGCCTACAGGGGGGTAATAGTCAGCCCCAGCATTTT. It specifies CASSLQGGNSQPQHF. The whole variable domain, remainder taken from reference TRBV5-1 and TRBJ1-5, is KAGVTQTPRYLIKTRGQQVTLSCSPISGHRSVSWYQQTPGQGLQFLFEYFSETQRNKGNFPGRFSGRQFSNSRSEMNVSTLELGDSALYLCASSLQGGNSQPQHFGDGTRLSIL.

This chain joins TRBV18 and TRBJ1-2; 7 nucleotides agree with TRBD1. CDR3 length equals 13 residues. The V and J ends lost 6 bases and 2 bases, in that order; junction bases with no gene match: 3. Germline V gene sequence: CDR1 KGHSH, CDR2 LQKENI. Here the CDR3 DNA reads TGTGCCAGCTCCGAGGGACAGAACTATGGCTACACCTTC. This gives the protein CASSEGQNYGYTF.

This sequence joins TRBV4-1 and TRBJ1-1; no clear D gene. Trimming removed 4 bases from V and 0 bases from J, with 18 bases in between. Germline V gene data show CDR1 as MGHRA and CDR2 as YSYEKL. The CDR3 contains 17 residues. Written as DNA, the CDR3 is TGCGCCAGCAGCCGAGGGCTCGTGGGCTTAATGAACACTGAAGCTTTCTTT. Translation gives CASSRGLVGLMNTEAFF.

The V and J genes are TRBV10-3 and TRBJ2-3; 9 bases fit TRBD2. The J segment lost 2 bases and the V segment lost 6 bases, leaving 3 bases of the junction unmatched. The CDR3 runs 14 residues. Germline V gene data show CDR1 as ENHRY and CDR2 as SYGVKD. The CDR3: CAISRTSDTDTQYF. The DNA of the CDR3 is TGTGCCATCAGCAGGACTAGCGACACAGATACGCAGTATTTT.

The CDR3 DNA follows: TGTGCCAGCAGCACTCGAGTCGGGACAGCTTACACTGAAGCTTTCTTT. Its translation is CASSTRVGTAYTEAFF. This chain connects TRBV7-8 to TRBJ1-1, with 7 bases matching TRBD1. Germline values: CDR1 SGHVS, CDR2 FQNEAQ. The V and J ends lost 5 bases and 3 bases, in that order; junction bases with no gene match: 12. This CDR3 is 16 amino acids long.

The rearrangement joins TRBV27 to TRBJ1-6, with a tentative D call TRBD1 (5 bases). Trimming cost V 2 bases and J 7 bases, with 9 bases left between them. The length of the CDR3 is 14 residues. Germline CDR1 and CDR2: MNHEY and SMNVEV (reference sequence). CDR3 in amino acids: CASSLTTANSPLHF. Here the CDR3 DNA reads TGTGCCAGCAGTTTAACGACAGCCAATTCACCCCTCCACTTT.

This clone came up a few times. Other nucleotide sequences in the sample specify the same CDR3. The chain carries TRBV19 and TRBJ2-5; a weak D match, TRBD2 (5 bases). This CDR3 has 13 amino acids. Per the germline V gene, CDR1 is LNHDA and CDR2 is SQIVND (reference sequence). Trimming took off 2 bases at V and 1 base at J, with 5 bases between the two ends. CDR3 in amino acids: CASSIRGQETQYF. For the CDR3, the DNA is TGTGCCAGTAGTATACGGGGCCAAGAGACCCAGTACTTC. Full variable domain (outside the CDR3, taken from reference TRBV19 and TRBJ2-5): DGGITQSPKYLFRKEGQNVTLSCEQNLNHDAMYWYRQDPGQGLRLIYYSQIVNDFQKGDIAEGYSVSREKKESFPLTVTSAQKNPTAFYLCASSIRGQETQYFGPGTRLLVL.

In this sample, this clone turned up a few times. The V gene is TRBV7-9, the J gene TRBJ1-5; perhaps TRBD1 as D (5 bases). CDR1 SEHNR and CDR2 FQNEAQ come from the germline V gene (reference sequence). The CDR3 spans 14 residues. V lost 4 bases and J 5 bases, leaving 12 bases between the germline ends. The CDR3 reads CASSSGHIDQPQHF. In DNA form, the CDR3 reads TGTGCCAGCAGCTCAGGACACATAGATCAGCCCCAGCATTTT.

In regard to this clone: This specimen includes other DNA sequences encoding the same CDR3. The chain uses TRBV3-1 (or the pseudogene TRBV3-2) and TRBJ2-1; D is uncertain. Germline-derived CDR1 and CDR2 are LGHDT and YNNKEL (reference sequence). This CDR3 has 13 residues. The V end lost 2 bases, the J end lost 6 bases, and 8 bases lay between the germline ends. CDR3 in amino acids: CASSQLAGNEQFF. The CDR3 nucleotides read TGTGCCAGCAGCCAATTGGCAGGCAATGAGCAGTTCTTC.

V is TRBV6-1 and J is TRBJ1-4, with TRBD1 as a possible D gene (5 bases). The CDR3 length is 12 residues. Germline CDR1 reads MNHNS; CDR2 reads SASEGT. Trimming removed 2 bases at V and 11 bases at J, with 9 bases between. The CDR3 DNA reads as TGTGCCAGCAGTGAACTTGGGGGGAAACTGTTTTTT. It is translated as CASSELGGKLFF.

This chain links TRBV5-1 with TRBJ2-3, with D hard to call. V dropped 5 bases and J dropped 0 bases, with 10 bases sitting between them. The CDR3 totals 14 residues. Germline V gene lookup returns CDR1 SGHRS and CDR2 YFSETQ. The CDR3 is CASRTQTSTDTQYF. The CDR3 DNA follows: TGCGCCAGCAGAACCCAAACTAGCACAGATACGCAGTATTTT.

This clone turned up a few times. The gene calls are TRBV5-4 and TRBJ1-4, with 7 bases identical to TRBD1. The CDR3 consists of 16 residues. V shed 5 bases, J shed 3 bases, and the junction held 10 bases outside the gene matches. CDR1 and CDR2 (germline): SGHNT, YYREEE (reference sequence). CDR3: CASSRRQGTANEKLFF. In nucleotides, the CDR3 is TGTGCCAGCAGTAGACGACAGGGCACAGCTAATGAAAAACTGTTTTTT.

The rearrangement joins TRBV29-1 to TRBJ1-2; the D is unclear. This CDR3 is 15 amino acids long. Germline lookup yields CDR1 SQVTM and CDR2 ANQGSEA. Deletions cut 0 bases from V and 2 bases from J, with 13 bases between. This CDR3 reads CSVEDHSPRNYGYTF. The CDR3 DNA follows: TGCAGCGTTGAAGATCATAGTCCCCGGAACTATGGCTACACCTTC.

J is TRBJ1-2 and V is TRBV6-1, with D possibly being TRBD1 (6 bases). The V gene lost 3 bases and the J gene lost 2 bases, with 10 bases spanning the gap. The CDR3 spans 14 residues. Germline V lookup: CDR1 MNHNS, CDR2 SASEGT. CDR3 DNA sequence: TGTGCCAGCAGTGATTCAGGGACAAACTATGGCTACACCTTC. This encodes CASSDSGTNYGYTF.

The chain combines TRBV30 with TRBJ1-6; unclear D gene. Per germline, CDR1 GTSNPN and CDR2 SVGIG (reference sequence). The V gene lost 4 bases and the J gene lost 6 bases, with 13 bases spanning the gap. CDR3 length equals 14 residues. CDR3 sequence (DNA): TGTGCCTGGAACACCGGGAACTTTAATTCACCCCTCCACTTT. It codes for CAWNTGNFNSPLHF.

The gene calls are TRBV4-1 and TRBJ1-3; D gene uncertain. Germline values: CDR1 MGHRA, CDR2 YSYEKL. Between the trimmed V and J ends, which lost 1 base and 6 bases, there was a span of 16 bases. The length of the CDR3 is 16 residues. In DNA, the CDR3 is TGCGCCAGCAGCCAAGTGACACCTATGACCAAAAACACCATATATTTT. Translating it yields CASSQVTPMTKNTIYF.

Comment on this clone: At one of its ends the junction is not consistent with the germline gene, which may arise from a read error. The genes are TRBV30 and TRBJ1-1; 9 bases agree with TRBD1. The CDR3 length is 14 residues. Germline CDR1 reads GTSNPN; CDR2 reads SVGIG (reference sequence). The CDR3 DNA reads TGTGCCTGGAGCACTGGGACAGGGAACGCTGAAGCTTTCTTT. This translates into CAWSTGTGNAEAFF.

The V and J genes are TRBV5-3 and TRBJ2-2; possible D gene TRBD2, 5 bases. TRBV5-3 is designated an ORF whose function remains uncertain. V lost 2 bases to trimming and J lost 6 bases, with 17 bases between them. CDR3 length: 16 amino acids. CDR3 coding DNA: TGTGCCAGAAGCTTCGGTCCTCAAGAGGGTCCCGGGGAGCTGTTTTTT. As protein: CARSFGPQEGPGELFF.

V usage is TRBV5-4 and J usage is TRBJ1-3; 7 bases agree with TRBD1. This CDR3 has 15 amino acids. Germline-derived CDR1 and CDR2 are SGHNT and YYREEE (reference sequence). Trimming removed 4 bases from V and 3 bases from J; junction bases left unmatched: 7. DNA of the CDR3: TGTGCCAGCAGCACACGGGGACAGCGTGGAAACACCATATATTTT. This encodes CASSTRGQRGNTIYF.

The CDR3 protein is CASSPRSPDRGGQPQHF. CDR3 coding DNA: TGTGCCAGCAGCCCCCGCTCACCGGACAGGGGGGGTCAGCCCCAGCATTTT. This sequence joins TRBV5-4 and TRBJ1-5; 10 bases line up with TRBD1. Germline V gene sequence: CDR1 SGHNT, CDR2 YYREEE (reference sequence). V lost 4 bases, J lost 6 bases, and 13 bases stayed unmatched. This CDR3 contains 17 residues.